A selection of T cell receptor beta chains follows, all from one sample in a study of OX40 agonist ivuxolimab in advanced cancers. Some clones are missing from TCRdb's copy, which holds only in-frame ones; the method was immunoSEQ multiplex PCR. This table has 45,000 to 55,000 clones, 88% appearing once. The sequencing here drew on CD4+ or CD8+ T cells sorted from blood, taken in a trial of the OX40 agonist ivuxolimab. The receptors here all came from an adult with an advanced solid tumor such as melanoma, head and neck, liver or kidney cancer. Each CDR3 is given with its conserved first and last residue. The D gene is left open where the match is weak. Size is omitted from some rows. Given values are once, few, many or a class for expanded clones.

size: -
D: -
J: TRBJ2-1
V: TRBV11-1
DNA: TGTGCCAGCAGCCCCGGCGGGCCCTACAATGAGCAGTTCTTC
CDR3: CASSPGGPYNEQFF

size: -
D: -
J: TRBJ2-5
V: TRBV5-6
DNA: TGTGCCAGCAGCCTCCAAGAGACCCAGTACTTC
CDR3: CASSLQETQYF

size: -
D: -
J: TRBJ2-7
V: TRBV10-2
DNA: TGCGCCAGCAGTGTTAAAGAGGGACACCCTATGGACGAGCAGTACTTC
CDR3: CASSVKEGHPMDEQYF

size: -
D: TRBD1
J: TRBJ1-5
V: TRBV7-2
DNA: TGTGCCAGCAGCAAAGACAGGGGAGTAGGTCAGCCCCAGCATTTT
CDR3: CASSKDRGVGQPQHF

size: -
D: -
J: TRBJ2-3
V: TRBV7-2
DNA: TGTGCCAGCAGCACCCCGAGCGGCGGGGGCACAGATACGCAGTATTTT
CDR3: CASSTPSGGGTDTQYF

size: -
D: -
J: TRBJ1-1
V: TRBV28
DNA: TGTGCCAGCAGTGAAGATAAGGGGGTTGACACTGAAGCTTTCTTT
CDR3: CASSEDKGVDTEAFF

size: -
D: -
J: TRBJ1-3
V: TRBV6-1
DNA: TGTGCCAGCAGGGGTTTGGGGAGCTCTGGAAACACCATATATTTT
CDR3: CASRGLGSSGNTIYF

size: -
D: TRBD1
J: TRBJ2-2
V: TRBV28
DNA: TGTGCCAGCAGTCCCATCCGGGACAGGGCTAACACCGGGGAGCTGTTTTTT
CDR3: CASSPIRDRANTGELFF

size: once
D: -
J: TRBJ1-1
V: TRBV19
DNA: TGTGCCAGTGGGACTTTTAACACTGAAGCTTTCTTT
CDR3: CASGTFNTEAFF

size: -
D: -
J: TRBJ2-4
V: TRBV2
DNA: TGTGCCAGCAGAAAGACAGCCCCAAACATTCAGTACTTC
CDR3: CASRKTAPNIQYF

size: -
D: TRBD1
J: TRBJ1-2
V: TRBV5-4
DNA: TGTGCCAGCAGCTGGGGGACAGCGAACTATGGCTACACCTTC
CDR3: CASSWGTANYGYTF

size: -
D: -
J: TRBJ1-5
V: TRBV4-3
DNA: TGCGCCAGCAGCCAAGATAACTCACGGAGCAATCAGCCCCAGCATTTT
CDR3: CASSQDNSRSNQPQHF

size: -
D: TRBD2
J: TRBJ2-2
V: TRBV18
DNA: TGTGCCAGCTCCCCTCGTGGCGGGAGGAACACCGGGGAGCTGTTTTTT
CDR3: CASSPRGGRNTGELFF

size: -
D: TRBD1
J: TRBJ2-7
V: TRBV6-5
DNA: TGTGCCAGCAGGACAGGGGGTCAGAACGAGCAGTACTTC
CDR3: CASRTGGQNEQYF

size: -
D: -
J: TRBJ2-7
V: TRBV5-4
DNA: TGTGCCAGCAGCCCGGAGACAAACTACGAGCAGTACTTC
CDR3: CASSPETNYEQYF

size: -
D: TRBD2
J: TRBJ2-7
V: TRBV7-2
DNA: TGTGCCAGCAGCCCGTCTAGCGGGGGTAACTACGAGCAGTACTTC
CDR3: CASSPSSGGNYEQYF

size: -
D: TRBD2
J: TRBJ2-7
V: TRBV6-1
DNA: TGTGCCAGCAGTCCAGTAGCGGGAGGATCCCACGAGCAGTACTTC
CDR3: CASSPVAGGSHEQYF

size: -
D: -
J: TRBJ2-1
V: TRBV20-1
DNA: TGCAGTGCTAGAGATCTCAATGAGCAGTTCTTC
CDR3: CSARDLNEQFF

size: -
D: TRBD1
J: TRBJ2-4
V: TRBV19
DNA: TGTGCCAGTAGTAACCGGGACAGGCTGGGGAACATTCAGTACTTC
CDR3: CASSNRDRLGNIQYF

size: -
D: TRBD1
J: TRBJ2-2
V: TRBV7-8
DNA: TGTGCCAGCAGCTTACAGGGGGCGGTAACCGGGGAGCTGTTTTTT
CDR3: CASSLQGAVTGELFF

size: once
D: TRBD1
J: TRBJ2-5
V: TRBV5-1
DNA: TGCGCCAGCAGCTTGGGGGGCGGGACAGGGGCCAAAGAGACCCAGTACTTC
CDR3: CASSLGGGTGAKETQYF

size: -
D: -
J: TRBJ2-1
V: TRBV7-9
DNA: TGTGCCAGCAGCTACCGGCGGGTGGGACCATTTCCCTACAATGAGCAGTTCTTC
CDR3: CASSYRRVGPFPYNEQFF

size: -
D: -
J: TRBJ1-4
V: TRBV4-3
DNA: TGCGCCAGCAGCCAAGATCTGGGCAGGGTTAATGAAAAACTGTTTTTT
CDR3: CASSQDLGRVNEKLFF

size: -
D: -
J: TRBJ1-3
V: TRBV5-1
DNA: TGCGCCAGCAGCCTATATAACAGTTACCTCTCTGGAAACACCATATATTTT
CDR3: CASSLYNSYLSGNTIYF

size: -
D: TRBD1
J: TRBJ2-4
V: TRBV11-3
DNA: TGTGCCAGCAGCTTCCGACAGGGACCAGCCAAAAACATTCAGTACTTC
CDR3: CASSFRQGPAKNIQYF

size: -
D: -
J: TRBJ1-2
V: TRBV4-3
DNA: TGCGCCAGCAGTGGGAGTCTGAACGCGGGCTATGGCTACACCTTC
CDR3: CASSGSLNAGYGYTF

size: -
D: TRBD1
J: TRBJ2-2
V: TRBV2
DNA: TGTGCCAGCGGGGGACAGGGCTTGAACACCGGGGAGCTGTTTTTT
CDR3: CASGGQGLNTGELFF

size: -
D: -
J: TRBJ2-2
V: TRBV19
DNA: TGTGCCAGTAGACTAGACACCGGGGAGCTGTTTTTT
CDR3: CASRLDTGELFF

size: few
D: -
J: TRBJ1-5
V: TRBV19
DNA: TGTGCCAGCCAGACCGGGACACTTAGCAATCAGCCCCAGCATTTT
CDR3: CASQTGTLSNQPQHF

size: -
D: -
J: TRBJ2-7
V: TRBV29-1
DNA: TGCAGCGTTAGTAGGCAGGGAGTCTACGAGCAGTACTTC
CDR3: CSVSRQGVYEQYF

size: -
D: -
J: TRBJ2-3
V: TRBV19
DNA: TGTGCCAGTAACAGACGGAGCACAGATACGCAGTATTTT
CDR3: CASNRRSTDTQYF

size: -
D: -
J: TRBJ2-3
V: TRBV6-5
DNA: TGTGCCAGTAAGACAGGAGAAGCGGCAGATACGCAGTATTTT
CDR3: CASKTGEAADTQYF

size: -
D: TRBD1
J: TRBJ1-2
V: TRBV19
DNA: TGTGCCAGCCGGTCCAGGGGGCTTAACTATGGCTACACCTTC
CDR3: CASRSRGLNYGYTF

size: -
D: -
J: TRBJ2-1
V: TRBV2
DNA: TGTGCCAGCAGTGAAGTAGGGGCGCGGAGCTCCTACAATGAGCAGTTCTTC
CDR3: CASSEVGARSSYNEQFF

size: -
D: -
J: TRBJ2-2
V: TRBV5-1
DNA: TGCGCCAGCAGCTTCCTTCTCGACAGCCACCCCGCGAACACCGGGGAGCTGTTTTTT
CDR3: CASSFLLDSHPANTGELFF

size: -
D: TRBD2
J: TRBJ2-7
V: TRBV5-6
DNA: TGTGCCAGCAGCTCCCTAGCGGACAACTCCTACGAGCAGTACTTC
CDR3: CASSSLADNSYEQYF

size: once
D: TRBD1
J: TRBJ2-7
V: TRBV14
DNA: TGTGCCGGCAGCCAAGATTGGACAGGGGGCATCCACGAGCAGTACTTC
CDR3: CAGSQDWTGGIHEQYF

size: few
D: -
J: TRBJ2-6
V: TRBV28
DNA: TGTGCCAGCAATAGACCGGAAGGGACTGGGGCCAACGTCCTGACTTTC
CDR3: CASNRPEGTGANVLTF

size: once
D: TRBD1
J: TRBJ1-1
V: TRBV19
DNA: TGTGCCAGTAGTATAGATATGTGGCCGGGACAGGGGGAAGCTTTCTTT
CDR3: CASSIDMWPGQGEAFF

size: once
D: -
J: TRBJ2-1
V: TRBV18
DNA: TGTGCCAGCTCAGCGGGACTCTACAATGAGCAGTTCTTC
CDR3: CASSAGLYNEQFF

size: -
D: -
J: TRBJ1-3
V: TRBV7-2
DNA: TGTGCCAGCAGCATAGATATGGCTTCTGGAAACACCATATATTTT
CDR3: CASSIDMASGNTIYF

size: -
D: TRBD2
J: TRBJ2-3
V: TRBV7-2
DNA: TGTGCCAGCAGCTTAGGACTAGCGGGATCCATGGGGGATACGCAGTATTTT
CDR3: CASSLGLAGSMGDTQYF

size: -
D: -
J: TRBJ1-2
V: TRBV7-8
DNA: TGTGCCAGCAGCTTAGACTCCTGGGGGCCCGGCTACACCTTC
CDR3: CASSLDSWGPGYTF

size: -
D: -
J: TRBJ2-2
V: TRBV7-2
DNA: TGTGCCAGCAGCTTATGGCCCACTGCGAACACCGGGGAGCTGTTTTTT
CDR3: CASSLWPTANTGELFF

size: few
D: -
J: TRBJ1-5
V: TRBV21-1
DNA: TGTGCCAGCAGCAAGAGGCCAGGGGCTGTTTGGGATCAGCCCCAGCATTTT
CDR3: CASSKRPGAVWDQPQHF

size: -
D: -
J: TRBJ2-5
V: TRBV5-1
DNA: TGCGCCAGCAGCTTGGGAGGGGAATTGGCGTACTTC
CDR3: CASSLGGELAYF

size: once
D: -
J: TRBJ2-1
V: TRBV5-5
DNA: TGTGCCAGCAGCGCTTTGCGGGGTGGGGGTTACAATGAGCAGTTCTTC
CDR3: CASSALRGGGYNEQFF

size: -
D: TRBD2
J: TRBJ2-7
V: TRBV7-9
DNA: TGTGCCAGCAGCCCTCAAATTGGGACTAGCGGATTACCCTCCTACGAGCAGTACTTC
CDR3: CASSPQIGTSGLPSYEQYF

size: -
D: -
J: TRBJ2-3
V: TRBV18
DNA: TGTGCCAGCTCATCCCGAACGAAGGGTAACACAGATACGCAGTATTTT
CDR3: CASSSRTKGNTDTQYF

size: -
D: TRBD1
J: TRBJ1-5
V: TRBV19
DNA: TGTGCCAGTAGTCCGGGACAGGGTGGCCAGCCCCAGCATTTT
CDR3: CASSPGQGGQPQHF

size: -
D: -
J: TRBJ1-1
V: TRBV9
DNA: TGTGCCAGCAGCTCCCAGCCCACCGGGGAAGCTTTCTTT
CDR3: CASSSQPTGEAFF

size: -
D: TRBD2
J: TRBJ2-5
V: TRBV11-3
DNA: TGTGCCAGCACCCGACGTAGCGGGGGAGTCAGAGAGACCCAGTACTTC
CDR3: CASTRRSGGVRETQYF

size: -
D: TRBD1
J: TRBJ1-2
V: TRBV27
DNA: TGTGCCACCCGTATGCAGGGAGGACAGGGCTATGGCTACACCTTC
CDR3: CATRMQGGQGYGYTF